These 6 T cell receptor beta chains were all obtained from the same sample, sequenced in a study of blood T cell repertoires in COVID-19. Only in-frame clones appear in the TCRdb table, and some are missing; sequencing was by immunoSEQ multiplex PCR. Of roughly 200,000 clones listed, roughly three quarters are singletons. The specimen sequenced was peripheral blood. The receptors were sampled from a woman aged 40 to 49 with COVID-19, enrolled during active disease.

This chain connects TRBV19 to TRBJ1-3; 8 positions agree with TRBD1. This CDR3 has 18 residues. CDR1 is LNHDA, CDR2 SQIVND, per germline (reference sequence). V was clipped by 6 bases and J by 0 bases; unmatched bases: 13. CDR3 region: CASSRDRPFSLSGNTIYF. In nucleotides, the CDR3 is TGTGCCAGTAGCCGGGACAGGCCCTTCTCGCTCTCTGGAAACACCATATATTTT.

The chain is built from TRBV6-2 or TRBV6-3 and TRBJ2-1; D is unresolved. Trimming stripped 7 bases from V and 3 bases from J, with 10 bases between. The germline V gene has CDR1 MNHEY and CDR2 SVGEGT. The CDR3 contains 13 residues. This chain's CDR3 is CASTPGRYNEQFF. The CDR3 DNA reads TGTGCCAGCACCCCGGGCCGCTACAATGAGCAGTTCTTC.

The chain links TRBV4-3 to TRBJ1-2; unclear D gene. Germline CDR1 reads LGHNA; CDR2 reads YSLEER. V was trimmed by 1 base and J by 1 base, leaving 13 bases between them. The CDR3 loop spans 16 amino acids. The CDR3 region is CASSQAFRGINYGYTF. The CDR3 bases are TGCGCCAGCAGCCAAGCATTTCGAGGGATTAACTATGGCTACACCTTC.

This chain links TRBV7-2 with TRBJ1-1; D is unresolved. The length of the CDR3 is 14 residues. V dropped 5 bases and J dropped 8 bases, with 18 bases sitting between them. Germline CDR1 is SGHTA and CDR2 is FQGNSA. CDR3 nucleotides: TGTGCCAGCAGCCCCCTTCGACTAACCCCCGAAGCTTTCTTT. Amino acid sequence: CASSPLRLTPEAFF.

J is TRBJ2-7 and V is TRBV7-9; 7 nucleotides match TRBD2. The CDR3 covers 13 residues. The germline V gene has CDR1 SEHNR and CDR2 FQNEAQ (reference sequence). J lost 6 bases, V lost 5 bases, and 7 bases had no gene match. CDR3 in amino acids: CASSPPSGGEQYF. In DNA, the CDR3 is TGTGCCAGCAGCCCCCCCTCGGGGGGCGAGCAGTACTTC.

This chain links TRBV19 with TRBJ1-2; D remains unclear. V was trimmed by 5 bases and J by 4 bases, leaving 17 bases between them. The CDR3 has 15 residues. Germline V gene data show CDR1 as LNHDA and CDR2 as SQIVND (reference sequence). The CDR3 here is CASSSSSGFAYGYTF. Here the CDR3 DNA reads TGTGCCAGTAGTTCATCCTCCGGGTTTGCCTATGGCTACACCTTC.